The sequence of this TCR beta chain was determined in a study of cytomegalovirus exposure and HLA in healthy donors (dated by TCRdb to the late 2010s). With respect to the entire study: An earlier analysis of several hundred of the donors reported more than 250 Gb of sequence data and approximately 110 million unique TCR beta sequences from 150 million to 200 million T cells. Because of strong linkage in the cohort, a handful of DR-DQ haplotypes were treated as single units for association and clustering. The number of donors typed differed by locus, with about 629-640 for A, B, C, DRB1 and DQB1, around 560 for DQA1, over 600 for DPA1, and some 470 for DPB1. The study was designed to test whether signatures of past pathogen exposure could be identified by cataloging public T cell receptors. HLA typing covered class I and class II loci at four-digit resolution. Genome-wide SNP genotypes for about three fifths of the roughly 700 donors were used in a later genetic analysis, which treated that subset as a discovery cohort. The study used immunosequencing to profile the T cell repertoires of several hundred subjects and linked those repertoires to cytomegalovirus serostatus. Donor age, sex, ethnicity and CMV serostatus were compiled alongside the repertoire data. To predict cytomegalovirus infection status, the study combined high-throughput TCR immunosequencing, statistical association of individual TCRs with disease status, and machine learning. Every repertoire in the discovery cohort had been generated on one and the same sequencing platform. Among about 370 genotyped donors of the cohort, an average of around 250,000 unique TCR beta nucleotide sequences was sequenced per donor, of which approximately 18% were non-productive. Approximately 300 gigabases of sequencing data and 75 million to 85 million unique TCR sequences made up an early release that covered approximately 650 HLA-typed donors. Among the roughly 400 genotyped donors, 75% to 90% belonged to the genetic ancestry cluster associated with self-reported Caucasian donors. The later analysis used no new phenotypic data to find candidate immune exposures, relying instead on TCR beta sequences and their occurrence across donors. To study patterns of TCR occurrence, a later analysis re-analyzed previously published TCR beta repertoires from several hundred donors and added high-resolution HLA genotyping. To decide whether each TCR beta V gene segment behaved as functional or pseudogenic, an earlier analysis of some 580 of the donors relied on high-throughput TCR beta sequencing. A separate validation cohort of over a hundred different subjects was used in addition to the roughly 620-subject first cohort.

The protocol used for the library was the immunoSEQ multiplex PCR assay. For the multiplex PCR, a mixture combining 60 forward primers for TCR Vbeta segments and 13 reverse primers for TCR Jbeta segments was used. A multiplex PCR assay on genomic DNA amplified the CDR3 region of rearranged TCR beta genes. Amplified TCR beta libraries were sequenced as 87-base-pair reads on the Illumina HiSeq System. From the authors' description of their analysis: A later analysis counted some 74 million unique TCR beta chains across the 640 or so repertoires, and around 9.9 million of these chains were shared by at least two donors. A nearest-neighbor algorithm error-corrected the raw reads and collapsed the reads into unique sequences, merging closely related sequences to remove PCR and sequencing errors. CDR3 sequences were aligned to IMGT reference sequences to assign V, D and J gene segments. Each retained sequence needed at least a six-nucleotide match to both a V gene segment and a J gene segment. A rearrangement counted as productive if the CDR3 had no stop codons and remained in frame with V and J, and every other rearrangement counted as non-productive. Following IMGT convention, CDR3 was defined as the stretch from the second conserved V-encoded cysteine to the conserved J-encoded phenylalanine. The earlier analysis of more than 450 of the donors excluded sequences that lacked an unambiguous match to a single V gene segment. An earlier analysis of some 610 of the donors called V segments functional above 56.7% productive rearrangements and segregating when the between-donor standard deviation exceeded 5%. A statistical classification framework was built for diagnosing cytomegalovirus status from the catalog of TCR beta chain sequences. In a later analysis, V and J genes were assigned by comparing TCR nucleotide sequences against IMGT/GENE-DB human TR gene sequences. A later analysis assigned CDR3 sequences and most-parsimonious VDJ recombination scenarios with the TCRdist pipeline. In a later analysis, each TCR beta chain was defined by its CDR3 amino acid sequence together with its V-gene family, and reads lacking a unique V-gene family were excluded. As a way to deal with suspected cross-contamination and a sequencing artifact, a later analysis dropped nearly 600 nucleotide sequences that were highly shared and had low generation probability. In a later analysis, a clonal expansion index for each public chain was calculated from normalized within-repertoire ranks of inferred template counts. In a later analysis, generation probabilities were computed using a VDJ recombination model fitted to out-of-frame rearrangements, and the results were checked against IGoR. In a later analysis, hypergeometric tests were used to score TCR-TCR, TCR-HLA and TCR-CMV co-occurrence, with a repertoire-size bias correction applied to TCR pairs. In a later analysis, false discovery rates were estimated by permuting HLA or CMV assignments 20 times. In a later analysis, co-occurring TCRs were grouped with DBSCAN, and TCRdist sequence similarity was added when clustering was performed within HLA-allele-positive subsets. Repertoires with fewer than 30,000 or more than 120,000 public chains, plus five repertoires with anomalous nucleotide sharing, were excluded from co-occurrence clustering. Imported from immuneACCESS, the table was reduced by TCRdb to in-frame sequences with V and J called. These copies leave out some clones; in studies compared against another copy, an unresolved V gene accounts for under half, and the cause of the remainder is not known. V and J calls and clone size follow that table, whereas D and trimming were derived from the DNA. The sample table lists more than 150,000 clones, 75% to 85% of them with a count of one. The ten largest make up 2% to 2.5% of the sample.

The research as a whole found: V-gene and J-gene trimming of TCR beta chains was associated with a missense DCLRE1C variant in a later genetic analysis, and the association was replicated in an independent cohort. Most TCR sequences were observed very rarely across donors, whereas some public TCRs were present in many individuals. This cohort had only TCR beta chains sequenced, and the lack of alpha or paired-chain data limited which features could be detected. Linkage disequilibrium might explain the correlated functional status among segregating V segments, but an unknown experimental factor could not be excluded. Some 15 rarely observed V segments, including chromosome 9 orphons, were excluded from the earlier analysis of several hundred of the donors because counts were too low. A cluster of highly shared sequence variants was judged likely to represent a technical artifact of the sequencing pipeline. Specific HLA alleles were associated with around 18,000 TCR beta sequences at a false discovery rate of 0.05 in a later analysis. According to the authors, the approach could potentially be generalized to other disease states and immunological phenotypes. Because HLA typing was unavailable for some donors at each locus, only the typed subset was used in association tests. In a later genetic analysis, fewer N-insertions in productive TCRs were reported among donors in an Asian-associated ancestry cluster than the roughly 710-donor mean. The only immune exposure information available for the cohort was CMV serostatus. Assigning TCR associations to individual alleles was difficult when HLA alleles, especially DR and DQ, strongly co-occurred. Several of the top co-occurrence clusters appeared to be linked to parvovirus B19, influenza, CMV and Epstein-Barr virus, according to a later analysis. In a later analysis, TCR association rates were found to vary across HLA loci, with the most associated TCRs seen for DRB1 alleles and the fewest for HLA-C alleles. Presence/absence analyses assumed roughly uniform sequencing depth across donors, an assumption that may not hold. In an earlier analysis of under 600 of the donors, most TCR beta V segments were observed in productive rearrangements about 90% or about 30% of the time, broadly matching IMGT annotations. In a later analysis, most CMV-associated TCR beta chains were found to appear HLA-restricted, with HLA associations seemingly driven largely by CMV exposure. A few of the identified cytomegalovirus-associated TCR beta chains were confirmed in vitro to be specific for cytomegalovirus antigens. In a later analysis, HLA-associated TCR beta chains showed more clonal expansion and lower generation probabilities than non-associated chains that were equally common. A further reported finding was that TCR beta sequences accurately predicted the HLA-A and HLA-B alleles for most subjects in the first cohort. A total of 150 to 200 TCR beta chains were listed by the study as associated with cytomegalovirus. The classifier was reported to diagnose cytomegalovirus status with high specificity and sensitivity in both the original and validation cohorts.

In total, roughly 670 healthy bone marrow donors made up the cohort. At the time of sampling, all cohort members were nominally healthy, though unrecorded immune exposures were likely present. The donor was CMV seronegative and was included in the group of around 320 seronegative cohort members. A peripheral blood sample was collected from each donor, and TCR beta sequencing was performed on peripheral blood mononuclear cells. The Qiagen DNeasy Blood Extraction Kit was used to extract genomic DNA from the blood cell samples. Points on this clone: Which antigen it targets is not known. Nothing much larger sits one base from this clone, and base qualities are not available.

This sequence originates from a woman aged 25 to 39 in good health and CMV-seronegative. Sequencing was performed on PBMCs.

The CDR3 region has the sequence CASRKTGGLETQYF. In nucleotides, the sequence is TGTGCCAGCAGGAAAACAGGGGGCTTAGAGACCCAGTACTTC. The rearranged segments are TRBV27 and TRBJ2-5, with TRBD1 identical over 9 junction bases. From a lookup of the germline V gene (reference sequence), CDR1 and CDR2 are MNHEY and SMNVEV. Counted from cysteine to phenylalanine, this CDR3 has 14 amino acids. Left in the record is the CDR3 DNA by itself, 42 bases read in frame from the first base. V lost 6 bases and J lost 4 bases, and the count of bases not matched to a germline gene is 6.